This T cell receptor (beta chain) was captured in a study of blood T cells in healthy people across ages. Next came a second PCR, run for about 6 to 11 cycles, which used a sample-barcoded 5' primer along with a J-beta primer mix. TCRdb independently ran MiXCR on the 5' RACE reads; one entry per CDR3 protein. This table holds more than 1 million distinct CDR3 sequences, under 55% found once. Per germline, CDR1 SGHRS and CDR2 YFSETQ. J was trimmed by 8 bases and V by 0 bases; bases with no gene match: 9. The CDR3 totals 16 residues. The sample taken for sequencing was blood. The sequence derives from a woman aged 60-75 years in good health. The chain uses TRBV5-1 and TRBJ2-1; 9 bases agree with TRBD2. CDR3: CASSLVNSGSAHEQFF. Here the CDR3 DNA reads TGCGCCAGCAGCTTGGTCAATAGCGGGAGTGCCCATGAGCAGTTCTTC.